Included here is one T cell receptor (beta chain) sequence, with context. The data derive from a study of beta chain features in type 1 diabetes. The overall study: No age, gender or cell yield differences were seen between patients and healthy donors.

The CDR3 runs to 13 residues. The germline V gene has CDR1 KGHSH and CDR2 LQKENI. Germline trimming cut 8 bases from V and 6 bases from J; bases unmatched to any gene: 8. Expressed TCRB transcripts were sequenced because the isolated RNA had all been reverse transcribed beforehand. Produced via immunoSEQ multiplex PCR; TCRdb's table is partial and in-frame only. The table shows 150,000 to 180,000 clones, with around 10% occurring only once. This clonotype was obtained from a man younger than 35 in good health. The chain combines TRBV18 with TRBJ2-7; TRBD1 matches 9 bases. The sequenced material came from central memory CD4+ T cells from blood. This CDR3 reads CASLRDRDPEQYF. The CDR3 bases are TGTGCCAGCCTCCGGGACAGGGACCCCGAGCAGTACTTC.